The following is a T cell receptor beta chain sequence with its context. At one of its ends the junction is not consistent with the germline gene, which may arise from a read error. Generated by immunoSEQ multiplex PCR, the TCRdb table keeps only in-frame clones and is missing some. The sample carries approximately 50,000 clones, about nine tenths recorded once. The data stem from a study of control samples from healthy donors and cancer patients. Germline-derived CDR1 and CDR2 are SSHAT and FNYEAQ (reference sequence). The CDR3 has 18 amino acids. Input material: PBMCs. The chain has TRBV7-7 and TRBJ2-5, with a possible D match to TRBD2 (8 bases). The sequence derives from a man aged 60 to 75 with head and neck cancer. This CDR3 is CASSPWVTGGTTGETQYF. CDR3 bases: TGTGCTAGCAGCCCGTGGGTAACGGGGGGGACGACAGGGGAGACCCAGTACTTC.